The next 29 T cell receptor beta chains were all read from a single sample in a study of blood T cell repertoires in COVID-19. The protocol was immunoSEQ multiplex PCR, while the TCRdb copy is restricted to in-frame clones and leaves out a portion. The profile shows about 210,000 clones, around 90% of them singletons. Sequenced material: peripheral blood. The receptors were sampled from a man in his sixties or seventies with acute or convalescent COVID-19.

This clone showed up many times. The CDR3 coding sequence is TGTGCCAGCAGTCCTAACCCAGGGGAAATCCACTACGAGCAGTACTTC. Its translation is CASSPNPGEIHYEQYF. The genes are TRBV27 and TRBJ2-7; D is possibly TRBD1 (6 bases). V lost 5 bases and J lost 3, with 20 bases in between. Germline CDR1 MNHEY, CDR2 SMNVEV (reference sequence). CDR3 length: 16 amino acids.

This sequence joins TRBV6-5 and TRBJ2-5; 8 nucleotides match TRBD2. The CDR3 is made up of 16 amino acids. The germline gives CDR1 MNHEY, CDR2 SVGAGI. The V and J ends lost 0 bases and 1 base, in that order; junction bases with no gene match: 4. The CDR3 reads CASSYSLAESQETQYF. The CDR3 nucleotides read TGTGCCAGCAGTTACTCACTAGCGGAATCCCAAGAGACCCAGTACTTC.

This clone was seen a few times. J is TRBJ1-2 and V is TRBV16; TRBD1 agrees at 7 bases. Germline loops: CDR1 KGHSY, CDR2 FQNENV. This CDR3 spans 14 amino acids. V shed 4 bases, J shed 4 bases, and the junction held 6 bases outside the gene matches. The CDR3 protein is CASSREGQIYGYTF. Written as DNA, the CDR3 is TGTGCCAGCAGCCGAGAGGGACAGATCTATGGCTACACCTTC.

The V call is TRBV5-1, the J call TRBJ2-3, with 7 bases fitting TRBD1. V lost 2 bases, J lost 4 bases, and 4 bases stayed unmatched. The germline CDR1 and CDR2 sequences are SGHRS and YFSETQ. The CDR3 spans 14 residues. CDR3 DNA: TGCGCCAGCAGCTTACAGGGGCCCCCAGATACGCAGTATTTT. It translates to CASSLQGPPDTQYF.

This chain joins TRBV3-1 (or the pseudogene TRBV3-2) and TRBJ2-7; possible D gene TRBD1, 7 bases. This CDR3 spans 15 amino acids. Trimming took off 0 bases at V and 3 bases at J, with 12 bases between the two ends. CDR1 LGHDT and CDR2 YNNKEL come from the germline V gene (reference sequence). The CDR3 protein is CASSQEGGQNYEQYF. CDR3 sequence (DNA): TGTGCCAGCAGCCAAGAGGGGGGACAGAACTACGAGCAGTACTTC.

About this clone: This sequence may be a read error, since a much larger clone differs from it by one base. This chain joins TRBV12-3 or TRBV12-4 and TRBJ1-1, with D maybe TRBD1 (6 bases). Trimming shortened V by 6 bases and J by 1 base, and 9 bases separated the two germline ends. The CDR3 is 13 residues long. The CDR3: CASSMTGNTEAFF. The CDR3 DNA sequence: TGTGCCAGCAGCATGACAGGGAACACTGAAGCTTTCTTT.

The chain links TRBV11-3 to TRBJ2-1; TRBD2 agrees at 12 bases. This CDR3 has 15 residues. The J segment lost 3 bases and the V segment lost 6 bases, leaving 3 bases of the junction unmatched. Germline lookup yields CDR1 SGHNT and CDR2 YENEEA. CDR3 amino acids: CASSPTSGSYNEQFF. Here the CDR3 DNA reads TGTGCCAGCAGTCCGACTAGCGGGAGCTACAATGAGCAGTTCTTC.

This chain joins TRBV11-1 and TRBJ2-7, with a weak D call TRBD1 (6 bases). Trimming removed 1 base from V and 0 bases from J, with 7 bases in between. The CDR3 extends over 14 amino acids. Germline V gene sequence: CDR1 SGHAT, CDR2 FQDESV (reference sequence). The CDR3 reads CASSLGGGSYEQYF. The CDR3 DNA reads TGTGCCAGCAGCTTAGGAGGGGGCTCCTACGAGCAGTACTTC.

The chain combines TRBV27 with TRBJ1-5, with 8 bases lining up with TRBD1. The CDR3 contains 17 residues. The J segment lost 6 bases and the V segment lost 8 bases, leaving 18 bases of the junction unmatched. The germline CDR1 and CDR2 sequences are MNHEY and SMNVEV (reference sequence). The CDR3 reads CASGLLQGQGGVQPQHF. Here the CDR3 DNA reads TGTGCCAGCGGGCTTCTTCAAGGACAGGGAGGCGTTCAGCCCCAGCATTTT.

This chain joins TRBV7-9 and TRBJ1-5; D is possibly TRBD1 (5 bases). Germline loops: CDR1 SEHNR, CDR2 FQNEAQ (reference sequence). The CDR3 covers 13 residues. V was pared by 1 base and J by 5 bases, with 6 bases between. DNA for the CDR3: TGTGCCAGCAGCTTAGAAGGGGATCAGCCCCAGCATTTT. It codes for CASSLEGDQPQHF.

DNA for the CDR3: TGTGCCAGCAGTTCAGCGGGAGGGAGTACCGGGGAGCTGTTTTTT. Translated: CASSSAGGSTGELFF. V gene TRBV28 combines with J gene TRBJ2-2; TRBD2 matches 10 bases. The CDR3 consists of 15 residues. Germline values: CDR1 MDHEN, CDR2 SYDVKM. V trimming: 4 bases; J trimming: 5 bases; junction bases outside the gene matches: 4.

The rearrangement links TRBV9 to TRBJ2-5, with TRBD1 identical over 7 bases. Germline lookup yields CDR1 SGDLS and CDR2 YYNGEE. V shed 2 bases and J 2 bases; nucleotides not matched to a gene: 9. The CDR3 extends over 16 amino acids. This CDR3 is CASSVRGDRNQETQYF. The CDR3 region has the DNA TGTGCCAGCAGCGTGAGAGGGGACAGAAATCAAGAGACCCAGTACTTC.

The genes are TRBV19 and TRBJ1-5, with TRBD1 identical over 7 bases. CDR1 is LNHDA and CDR2 is SQIVND in the germline V gene (reference sequence). This CDR3 is built from 14 residues. J gave up 7 bases and V 5 bases, and 8 bases lay outside the gene matches. The CDR3 coding sequence is TGTGCCAGTAGTGCGACAGGGTCTCGGCAGCCCCAGCATTTT. It specifies CASSATGSRQPQHF.

The chain joins TRBV27 to TRBJ2-3; TRBD2 agrees at 7 bases. V was pared by 5 bases and J by 5 bases, with 7 bases of the junction left unmatched. The CDR3 contains 14 residues. Germline V gene lookup returns CDR1 MNHEY and CDR2 SMNVEV (reference sequence). The CDR3 loop reads CASSERGVQDTQYF. The CDR3, as DNA: TGTGCCAGCAGTGAACGGGGGGTCCAAGATACGCAGTATTTT.

The genes are TRBV7-6 and TRBJ2-5; perhaps TRBD1 as D (5 bases). CDR3 length: 16 amino acids. Trimming pared 2 bases from V and 5 bases from J, leaving 18 bases between. Looked up from germline, CDR1 is SGHVS and CDR2 is FNYEAQ. The chain's CDR3 is CASSLLDSGPGETQYF. The CDR3, as DNA: TGTGCCAGCAGCTTATTAGATTCAGGGCCTGGGGAGACCCAGTACTTC.

This clone has just a few counts. The genes are TRBV18 and TRBJ1-2; TRBD1 agrees at 8 bases. Trimming removed 3 bases from V and 6 bases from J; junction bases left unmatched: 6. The CDR3 length is 14 residues. Germline CDR1 and CDR2: KGHSH and LQKENI. The CDR3 sequence: CASSPADRAHGYTF. In nucleotides, the CDR3 is TGTGCCAGCTCACCCGCGGACAGGGCACATGGCTACACCTTC.

The DNA for the CDR3 is TGTGCCAGCAGTTATGGGGCGGATAGCTCTGGAAACACCATATATTTT. It is translated as CASSYGADSSGNTIYF. This chain joins TRBV6-5 and TRBJ1-3, with D maybe TRBD1 (5 bases). CDR3 length equals 16 residues. The germline V and J ends were trimmed by 3 bases and 0 bases, with 12 bases remaining between them. Germline V gives CDR1 MNHEY, CDR2 SVGAGI.

This chain links TRBV24-1 with TRBJ2-2, with TRBD1 matching over 7 bases. CDR3 length: 17 amino acids. CDR1 is KGHDR and CDR2 is SFDVKD in the germline V gene. J was trimmed by 3 bases and V by 4 bases; bases with no gene match: 10. The DNA for the CDR3 is TGTGCCACCAGTGAAACACCGGGACAGCGAGACACCGGGGAGCTGTTTTTT. Protein: CATSETPGQRDTGELFF.

This chain connects TRBV6-6 to TRBJ1-3; 8 bases line up with TRBD1. The germline gives CDR1 MNHNY, CDR2 SVGAGI (reference sequence). V shed 2 bases, J shed 1 base, and the junction held 4 bases outside the gene matches. The CDR3 covers 16 residues. Here the CDR3 reads CASSYGQGLSGNTIYF. CDR3 coding DNA: TGTGCCAGCAGTTACGGACAGGGTCTTTCTGGAAACACCATATATTTT.

This clone showed up many times. V usage is TRBV12-3 or TRBV12-4 and J usage is TRBJ1-3; a possible D gene is TRBD1 (5 bases). V was trimmed by 3 bases and J by 7 bases, leaving 10 bases between them. The CDR3 runs 13 residues. The CDR3 coding sequence is TGTGCCAGCAGTTTCAGGGAACGGAACACCATATATTTT. It translates to CASSFRERNTIYF.

This chain uses TRBV7-3 with TRBJ2-1; TRBD2 matches 10 bases. CDR1 and CDR2 from the germline V gene are SGHTA and FQGTGA. The CDR3 covers 15 residues. The V gene end was trimmed by 0 bases and the J gene end by 5 bases; junction bases not matched to a gene: 1. The CDR3 loop is CASSLTGTSDNEQFF. In DNA form, the CDR3 reads TGTGCCAGCAGCTTAACCGGGACTAGCGACAATGAGCAGTTCTTC. Variable domain in full (rest from reference TRBV7-3 and TRBJ2-1): GAGVSQTPSNKVTEKGKYVELRCDPISGHTALYWYRQSLGQGPEFLIYFQGTGAADDSGLPNDRFFAVRPEGSVSTLKIQRTERGDSAVYLCASSLTGTSDNEQFFGPGTRLTVL.

This chain links TRBV5-1 with TRBJ2-5; perhaps TRBD1 as D (6 bases). The CDR3 has 15 amino acids. V was clipped by 2 bases and J by 2 bases, with 13 bases between them. In germline, CDR1 is SGHRS, CDR2 YFSETQ. CDR3 residues: CASSFRAGTQETQYF. The CDR3 DNA sequence: TGCGCCAGCAGCTTTCGGGCAGGGACACAAGAGACCCAGTACTTC. The complete variable domain, with remaining parts taken from reference TRBV5-1 and TRBJ2-5, reads KAGVTQTPRYLIKTRGQQVTLSCSPISGHRSVSWYQQTPGQGLQFLFEYFSETQRNKGNFPGRFSGRQFSNSRSEMNVSTLELGDSALYLCASSFRAGTQETQYFGPGTRLLVL.

The genes are TRBV27 and TRBJ1-1, with 8 nucleotides matching TRBD1. Germline V gene data show CDR1 as MNHEY and CDR2 as SMNVEV (reference sequence). This CDR3 comprises 13 residues. Unmatched junction bases numbered 3, after V lost 4 bases and J lost 5 bases. As DNA, the CDR3 is TGTGCCAGCAGTTCAAGACAGGGGACTGAAGCTTTCTTT. It is translated as CASSSRQGTEAFF.

The J gene is TRBJ1-2, the V gene TRBV6-5, with D perhaps matching TRBD1 (6 bases). Trimming left V 4 bases short and J 4 bases short, with 13 bases between. The V gene's germline CDR1 is MNHEY and CDR2 SVGAGI. The CDR3 spans 14 residues. The CDR3 DNA reads TGTGCCAGCAGTTCCGGGACAAAATTCTATGGCTACACCTTC. Its protein product is CASSSGTKFYGYTF.

The chain has TRBV29-1 and TRBJ2-7; D unresolved. The length of the CDR3 is 14 residues. From germline, CDR1 is SQVTM and CDR2 ANQGSEA. V lost 0 bases and J 0 bases, leaving 9 bases between the germline ends. CDR3 amino acids: CSVEDDTSSYEQYF. The CDR3 DNA follows: TGCAGCGTTGAAGACGACACGAGCTCCTACGAGCAGTACTTC.

This sequence joins TRBV5-1 and TRBJ2-7; 7 bases are shared with TRBD1. Germline-derived CDR1 and CDR2 are SGHRS and YFSETQ. CDR3 length equals 14 residues. J lost 1 base, V lost 5 bases, and 6 bases had no gene match. CDR3 residues: CASSRNRGSYEQYF. In DNA, the CDR3 is TGCGCCAGCAGTCGAAACAGGGGTTCCTACGAGCAGTACTTC.

The J gene is TRBJ1-2, the V gene TRBV15; D unclear. The V end was cut by 0 bases, the J end by 7 bases, with 15 bases between. Germline assignment: CDR1 LNHNV and CDR2 YYDKDF (reference sequence). CDR3 length: 15 amino acids. The CDR3: CATSRDSRESGGYTF. The CDR3 DNA reads as TGTGCCACCAGCAGAGATTCTCGGGAGTCCGGTGGCTACACCTTC.

This clone was found once. The chain has TRBV19 and TRBJ2-7; D is unclear. The germline CDR1 and CDR2 sequences are LNHDA and SQIVND (reference sequence). Trimming left V 6 bases short and J 0 bases short, with 12 bases between. This CDR3 has 14 residues. The CDR3 region is CASSSSWSSYEQYF. For the CDR3, the DNA is TGTGCCAGTAGCTCTTCTTGGAGCTCCTACGAGCAGTACTTC.

This chain links TRBV5-1 with TRBJ2-5, with D possibly matching TRBD1 (5 bases). The CDR3 covers 14 residues. The V and J ends lost 4 bases and 3 bases respectively, with 13 bases between them. From germline, CDR1 is SGHRS and CDR2 YFSETQ. This CDR3 is CASSPGHREETQYF. The DNA of the CDR3 is TGCGCCAGCAGCCCTGGACACCGGGAAGAGACCCAGTACTTC.